This is a list of T cell receptor beta chains from one sample in a study of blood T cell repertoires in COVID-19. Using immunoSEQ multiplex PCR, the repertoire was profiled, and TCRdb retains in-frame clones only, with some absent. The profile shows approximately 500,000 clones, 85% to 90% of them singletons. The specimen was peripheral blood. All receptors come from a man aged 18 to 35 with COVID-19, enrolled during active disease. The CDR3 runs from the conserved cysteine through the conserved F or W. The D gene is left open where the match is weak. Clone size, where shown, is once, few, many, or a class for clones that have expanded.

TRBD1 - TRBJ1-1 TRBV11-2 CASSFGQGIGAFF TGTGCCAGCAGCTTCGGACAGGGGATTGGGGCTTTCTTT
TRBD2 - TRBJ2-1 TRBV9 CASSVAPREIPSGLIRNEQFF TGTGCCAGCAGCGTAGCGCCCAGGGAGATTCCTAGCGGCCTAATTCGCAATGAGCAGTTCTTC
- once TRBJ2-2 TRBV7-9 CASSLAALGTGELFF TGTGCCAGCAGCTTAGCGGCCCTAGGCACCGGGGAGCTGTTTTTT
TRBD1 - TRBJ2-3 TRBV5-8 CASSLGQGSLGTDTQYF TGTGCCAGCAGCTTGGGACAGGGATCCTTGGGCACAGATACGCAGTATTTT
TRBD1 - TRBJ2-7 TRBV27 CASSLSRDRVREQYF TGTGCCAGCAGTTTAAGTCGGGACAGGGTTCGCGAGCAGTACTTC
TRBD1 - TRBJ1-2 TRBV15 CATSRKGRTGLTF TGTGCCACCAGCAGAAAAGGCCGGACAGGCTTAACCTTC
TRBD2 - TRBJ2-7 TRBV18 CASSGGLAGSEQYF TGTGCCAGCTCGGGTGGACTAGCGGGATCCGAGCAGTACTTC
- - TRBJ2-1 TRBV9 CASSVDVTSNEQFF TGTGCCAGCAGCGTCGATGTAACTTCCAATGAGCAGTTCTTC
- - TRBJ2-7 TRBV11-3 CASSFKGGPRYEQYF TGTGCCAGCAGCTTCAAAGGAGGGCCGAGGTACGAGCAGTACTTC
TRBD2 - TRBJ2-1 TRBV3-1/TRBV3-2 CASSLLAGGDNEQFF TGTGCCAGCAGCCTCCTAGCGGGGGGAGACAATGAGCAGTTCTTC
TRBD1 - TRBJ2-3 TRBV29-1 CSANSGTGAPDTQYF TGCAGCGCCAATTCCGGGACAGGGGCTCCAGATACGCAGTATTTT